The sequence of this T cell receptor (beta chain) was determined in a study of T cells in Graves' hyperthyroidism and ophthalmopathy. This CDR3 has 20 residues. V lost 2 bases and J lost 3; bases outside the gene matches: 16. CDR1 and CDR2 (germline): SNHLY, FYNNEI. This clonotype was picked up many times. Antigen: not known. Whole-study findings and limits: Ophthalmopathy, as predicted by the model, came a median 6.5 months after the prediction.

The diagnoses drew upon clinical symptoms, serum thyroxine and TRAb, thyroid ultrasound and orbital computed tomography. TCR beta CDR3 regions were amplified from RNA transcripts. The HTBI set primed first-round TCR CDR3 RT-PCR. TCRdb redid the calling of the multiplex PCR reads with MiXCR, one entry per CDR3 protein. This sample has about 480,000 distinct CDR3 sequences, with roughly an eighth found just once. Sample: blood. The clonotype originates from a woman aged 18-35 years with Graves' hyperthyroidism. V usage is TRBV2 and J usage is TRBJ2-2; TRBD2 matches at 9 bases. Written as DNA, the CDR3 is TGTGCCAGCAGTGAAAGCGGACTAGCGACTTTCGGCCAAGACACCGGGGAGCTGTTTTTT. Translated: CASSESGLATFGQDTGELFF.